The text below deals with one T cell receptor (beta chain). The data are from a study of blood T cell repertoires in COVID-19. Overall study: COVID-19 samples from acute and convalescent phases originated in the United States, Italy and Spain. In each case, the material was cDNA or gDNA derived from T cells, B-cell-depleted T cells, or PBMCs.

Original processing methods: The authors estimated nucleated cell counts from reference gene primer amplification. The assay was immunoSEQ multiplex PCR, and TCRdb's table has in-frame clones only and misses some. V and J calls and clone size follow that table, whereas D and trimming were derived from the DNA. Of a few hundred thousand clones listed, around 83% are singletons. The junction had 6 bases not matched to a gene; V was cut back by 4 bases and J by 10 bases. Germline CDR1 SGHDN, CDR2 FVKESK. This CDR3 spans 13 amino acids. The sequence came from a man in his fifties or sixties with active or convalescent COVID-19. Sequenced input: peripheral blood. The rearrangement joins TRBV14 to TRBJ2-1; TRBD2 matches 8 bases. The CDR3 DNA sequence: TGTGCCAGCAGCCTGGCGGGAGGTAAAGAGCAGTTCTTC. As protein: CASSLAGGKEQFF.